The rows below give T cell receptor beta chains drawn from one sample of a study of blood T cell repertoires in COVID-19. The protocol was immunoSEQ multiplex PCR, while the TCRdb copy is restricted to in-frame clones and leaves out a portion. The sample yields some 390,000 clones, roughly nine tenths seen once. The sequencing input was PBMCs or T cells enriched from blood (not recorded which). The receptor source for this set is a woman in her 30s who had recovered from COVID-19. Each CDR3 is given without its conserved first and last residue. A D gene is named only where the DNA matches it firmly.

d_gene,j_gene,v_gene,CDR3aa
NA,TRBJ1-3,TRBV3-1/TRBV3-2,ASSRQQGSSSGNTIY
TRBD1,TRBJ1-2,TRBV7-9,ASSLAPGGNYGYT
TRBD1,TRBJ1-3,TRBV11-2,ASSPALDRGSGNTIY
TRBD1,TRBJ1-5,TRBV6-5,ASSPDRAQPQH
TRBD1,TRBJ1-6,TRBV5-4,ASSSRDRGPPLH
NA,TRBJ1-5,TRBV7-9,ASSLQGTSNQPQH
NA,TRBJ1-1,TRBV29-1,SVFRGNTEAF
NA,TRBJ1-1,TRBV7-9,ASSLEQLNTEAF
TRBD1,TRBJ1-1,TRBV18,ASSPPIGQGGKNTEAF
NA,TRBJ1-5,TRBV30,AWSGGGNQPQH
NA,TRBJ1-1,TRBV4-1,ASSHSQGFTEAF
TRBD1,TRBJ1-2,TRBV19,ASNTGGRYGYT
NA,TRBJ2-2,TRBV7-9,ASSSLDITGELF
NA,TRBJ1-1,TRBV7-3,ASSLNPQGPNTEAF
NA,TRBJ1-1,TRBV2,ASSPGHLWNTEAF
NA,TRBJ1-4,TRBV28,ASSSGGTENEKLF
TRBD2,TRBJ2-1,TRBV7-3,ASSLRGSGSSSYNEQF
TRBD2,TRBJ2-1,TRBV6-4,ASSPAAGGPVEQF
NA,TRBJ2-6,TRBV15,ATSRAVSGANVLT
NA,TRBJ1-4,TRBV29-1,SVAGGRVTNEKLF
NA,TRBJ2-5,TRBV7-2,ASSLGAGPTETQY
TRBD1,TRBJ2-7,TRBV15,ATSRSRQGAGEQY
NA,TRBJ1-5,TRBV27,ASSQVVGSNQPQH
TRBD1,TRBJ1-2,TRBV27,ASSSFLGGAYYGYT
TRBD1,TRBJ2-1,TRBV5-1,ASSSGQGHNEQF
NA,TRBJ1-1,TRBV6-2/TRBV6-3,ASSYPPARVGVNTEAF
NA,TRBJ2-5,TRBV5-1,ASSLVASRETQY
NA,TRBJ1-5,TRBV14,ASSQEDHWPGHSNQPQH
TRBD1,TRBJ1-5,TRBV18,ASSRDRGGRQPQH
NA,TRBJ1-1,TRBV7-9,ASSSRGMNTEAF
NA,TRBJ1-1,TRBV5-4,ASSFFLNTEAF
NA,TRBJ2-7,TRBV10-2,ASSRDIYEQY
NA,TRBJ1-2,TRBV29-1,SVEGEGQVYGYT
NA,TRBJ1-2,TRBV7-7,ASRLRDTVSRGYT
TRBD2,TRBJ2-7,TRBV7-6,ASSPTGAGGRTYEQY
TRBD2,TRBJ2-7,TRBV28,ASGTSGGPYEQY
NA,TRBJ2-7,TRBV27,ASSLRLSAYEQY
NA,TRBJ2-7,TRBV12-2,ASRLGRTGGFQQY
TRBD2,TRBJ2-1,TRBV5-4,ASSFLIAGGRYNEQF
TRBD2,TRBJ2-7,TRBV7-8,ASSLALPSGWGTYEQY
TRBD2,TRBJ2-1,TRBV7-3,ASSLRLAAGNEQF
NA,TRBJ1-3,TRBV9,ASSVEPEGAGNTIY
NA,TRBJ1-1,TRBV3-1/TRBV3-2,ASSPRRPVDTEAF
NA,TRBJ2-5,TRBV6-1,ASSDPSQETQY
TRBD2,TRBJ2-7,TRBV5-1,ASSFGDGGGTGEQY
TRBD1,TRBJ2-7,TRBV10-3,AIRPGQGAYEQY
NA,TRBJ1-4,TRBV30,AWSVQDGGPEKLF
TRBD2,TRBJ2-2,TRBV4-1,ASSQDVLAGAIGELF
NA,TRBJ1-2,TRBV11-2,ASSSAARLPYGYT
NA,TRBJ2-6,TRBV3-1/TRBV3-2,ASSPTAGANVLT
TRBD2,TRBJ2-3,TRBV24-1,ATSAGREGPSDTQY
NA,TRBJ1-2,TRBV11-2,ASSLEFRGNYGYT
NA,TRBJ1-4,TRBV19,ASSMLQEKLF
NA,TRBJ1-1,TRBV10-3,ATEAGVGTEAF
TRBD1,TRBJ2-3,TRBV11-2,ASSSGGDTQY
NA,TRBJ1-1,TRBV3-1/TRBV3-2,ASSENEARSEAF
NA,TRBJ1-2,TRBV21-1,ASSPRTANYGYT
TRBD2,TRBJ2-7,TRBV11-2,ASSFPRGAGGSYEQY